This TCR beta chain was observed in a study of blood T cell repertoires in COVID-19 (dated by TCRdb to the early 2020s). About the full investigation: Samples from collaborators originated in the United States, Italy and Spain and spanned both the acute and convalescent phases of COVID-19. The samples were drawn from the first 160 participants of the ongoing ImmuneRACE study and from more than 1,000 subjects provided by 6 global collaborators. The repertoires were released in a freely available public database intended as a resource for research on the immune response to SARS-CoV-2. Sample metadata almost always included a de-identified subject ID, COVID-19 status, age in years and sex. HLA class I and class II types, where available, came from metadata supplied by the sample provider rather than from assay-based typing. The prospective study material was composed of cDNA or gDNA derived from T cells, B-cell-depleted T cells, or PBMCs. Subjects who had been exposed to COVID-19, were actively infected with it, or had recovered from it provided the deeply sampled blood TCRbeta repertoires that made up the dataset. The full study reports these points: How much clinical and demographic metadata was included differed by source and by participant, and the metadata was provided uncurated.

Points on this clone: Its specific antigen is unknown. Qualities for individual bases were not recorded, and no much larger clone is one base off.

The trim is 1 base for V and 5 bases for J, with a gap of 6 bases between the germline ends. CDR3 length: 12 amino acids, cysteine to phenylalanine. Only the CDR3 DNA stays, 36 bases, in frame from base 1. In the germline V gene, CDR1 corresponds to SGHAT and CDR2 to FQNNGV. Participants in the prospective study were enrolled through a virtual design, were aged roughly 18 to 100 years, and lived in roughly 25 United States geographic areas. In the prospective study, cohorts were assigned on the basis of participant-reported clinical history obtained from a screening survey and a study questionnaire. ImmuneRACE Cohort 3 recovered participants were defined by two consecutive negative NP/OP PCR tests, healthcare professional clearance, or symptom resolution. Mobile phlebotomists in the prospective study collected whole blood, serum and a nasopharyngeal or oropharyngeal swab from every participant. Prospective study participants could optionally give additional blood draws and questionnaires over an approximately two-month period. Prospective study blood samples were shipped either frozen or at room temperature before DNA extraction.

TCRbeta CDR3 regions were amplified from genomic DNA using the immunoSEQ Assay, a bias-controlled multiplex PCR. From the authors' description of their analysis: Nucleated cell counts per sample were estimated from amplification of reference gene primers within the assay. To quantify the absolute abundance of each unique TCRbeta CDR3 rearrangement, sequence reads were collapsed and filtered. For each sample, productive Simpson clonality was calculated as the square root of Simpson's diversity index across productive rearrangements. TCRdb limited this immuneACCESS table to in-frame rearrangements with V and J called. A share of clones is missing; checked studies link under half to unresolved V genes, and the rest is unexplained. V, J and clone size are taken as reported in that table, and D and trimming were inferred from the DNA itself. The sample table lists a few hundred thousand clones, around four fifths of them with a count of one. The top ten hold about 15% of the sample.

The chain links TRBV11-2 with TRBJ2-7; a confident D gene designation cannot be given. The clonotype originates from a man aged 35-49 years who had recovered from COVID-19. Sequences were obtained from PBMCs or T cells enriched from blood (not recorded which). CDR3 sequence: CASSLVPNEQYF. The DNA is as follows: TGTGCCAGCAGCTTAGTTCCCAACGAGCAGTACTTC.